The 15 T cell receptor beta chains given below trace back to one sample, sequenced in a study of blood T cells in healthy people across ages. The authors ran a second PCR of about 6 to 11 cycles using a sample-barcoded 5' primer and a J-beta primer mix. TCRdb fed the 5' RACE reads into MiXCR, producing one record per CDR3 protein. Here the sample spans roughly 1 million distinct CDR3 sequences, roughly 24% being singletons. The same data also went into a second study, on T cells of mothers and their children.

Material for sequencing was blood. Source of these receptors: a girl aged 2 to 10 in good health.

Only a few counts were recorded for this clonotype. The chain has TRBV5-5 and TRBJ2-5; D possibly corresponds to TRBD1 (5 bases). The J call may be in error: the DNA end matches TRBJ2-1 better. The germline V gene encodes CDR1 SGHKS and CDR2 YYEKEE (reference sequence). This CDR3 has 16 residues. The CDR3 DNA reads TGTGCCAGCAGCCCCACGCTTCCCATCAGGGTCGATGAGCAGTTCTTC. It yields the protein CASSPTLPIRVDEQFF.

In its sample, this clonotype was seen a few times. The V call is TRBV7-9, the J call TRBJ2-1, with 11 bases fitting TRBD2. The CDR3 runs 15 residues. In germline, CDR1 is SEHNR, CDR2 FQNEAQ (reference sequence). Germline trimming cut 11 bases from V and 9 bases from J; bases unmatched to any gene: 15. The CDR3 is CAAEFPSGRQSEQFF. The CDR3 DNA sequence: TGTGCCGCCGAATTCCCTAGCGGGAGGCAGAGTGAGCAGTTCTTC.

The chain joins TRBV12-5 to TRBJ1-6; D gene unclear. The CDR3 is 14 residues long. With 7 bases removed from V and 6 bases from J, the gap between germline ends came to 13 bases. CDR1 LGHNT and CDR2 FRNRAP come from the germline V gene. This CDR3 reads CASAFRASNSPLHF. The CDR3 DNA follows: TGTGCTAGTGCCTTCCGGGCCAGTAATTCACCCCTCCACTTT.

The chain has TRBV6-1 and TRBJ1-4; D is uncertain. V gave up 10 bases and J gave up 7 bases, with 13 bases separating them. Germline V gene data show CDR1 as MNHNS and CDR2 as SASEGT. The CDR3 spans 12 residues. The CDR3 DNA sequence: TGTGCCATCGGGAGGGATGGTGAAAAACTGTTTTTT. Its translation is CAIGRDGEKLFF.

In this sample, this clonotype turned up a few times. The V call is TRBV9, the J call TRBJ1-1; weak D call: TRBD1 (6 bases). V gave up 3 bases and J gave up 5 bases, with 14 bases separating them. The CDR3 consists of 14 residues. Germline V gene sequence: CDR1 SGDLS, CDR2 YYNGEE. The chain's CDR3 is CASSGEGVLTEAFF. Written as DNA, the CDR3 is TGTGCCAGCAGCGGGGAGGGGGTCCTGACTGAAGCTTTCTTT. The entire variable domain, with the rest obtained from reference TRBV9 and TRBJ1-1, is as follows: DSGVTQTPKHLITATGQRVTLRCSPRSGDLSVYWYQQSLDQGLQFLIQYYNGEERAKGNILERFSAQQFPDLHSELNLSSLELGDSALYFCASSGEGVLTEAFFGQGTRLTVV.

This clonotype appeared a few times. One end of the junction is discordant with germline, which a read error may explain. The chain couples TRBV28 to TRBJ1-3; D gene ambiguous. The germline V gene encodes CDR1 MDHEN and CDR2 SYDVKM. The CDR3 spans 11 residues. The CDR3 here is CASILGSTIYF. In nucleotides, the CDR3 is TGTGCCAGCATTCTGGGAAGCACCATATATTTT. The full variable domain, completed using reference TRBV28 and TRBJ1-3, is DVKVTQSSRYLVKRTGEKVFLECVQDMDHENMFWYRQDPGLGLRLIYFSYDVKMKEKGDIPEGYSVSREKKERFSLILESASTNQTSMYLCASILGSTIYFGEGSWLTVV.

This chain uses TRBV20-1 with TRBJ2-5; 9 positions agree with TRBD1. J was trimmed by 4 bases and V by 2 bases; bases with no gene match: 8. The CDR3 sequence is 15 residues long. CDR1 and CDR2 from the germline V gene are DFQATT and SNEGSKA (reference sequence). In DNA form, the CDR3 reads TGCAGTGCTAGAACTGACAGGGGGGGTAGAGAGACCCAGTACTTC. It translates to CSARTDRGGRETQYF.

The chain has TRBV12-3 or TRBV12-4 and TRBJ1-1; D is unresolved. The V gene lost 3 bases and the J gene lost 5 bases, with 13 bases spanning the gap. The CDR3 extends over 14 amino acids. As DNA, the CDR3 is TGTGCCAGCAGTTTTTCGGACGGGAGGACTGAAGCTTTCTTT. This codes for CASSFSDGRTEAFF.

The J gene is TRBJ2-5, the V gene TRBV28, with 8 bases fitting TRBD1. V lost 2 bases, J lost 11 bases, and 7 bases stayed unmatched. Germline assignment: CDR1 MDHEN and CDR2 SYDVKM. This CDR3 has 13 residues. The CDR3 sequence: CASSLDRGVEQYF. DNA for the CDR3: TGTGCCAGCAGTTTAGACAGGGGAGTGGAGCAGTACTTC.

This clonotype occurred a few times. This chain connects TRBV27 to TRBJ2-7; D might be TRBD1 (5 bases). This CDR3 spans 15 amino acids. The germline CDR1 and CDR2 sequences are MNHEY and SMNVEV (reference sequence). Trimming cost V 1 base and J 4 bases, with 14 bases left between them. The CDR3 nucleotides read TGTGCCAGCAGTTTATTAGGCAGGGATGGATACGAGCAGTACTTC. Amino acid sequence: CASSLLGRDGYEQYF.

This chain links TRBV6-5 with TRBJ2-5; possible D gene TRBD2, 6 bases. Trimming removed 4 bases at V and 2 bases at J, with 17 bases between. This CDR3 comprises 16 residues. Per germline, CDR1 MNHEY and CDR2 SVGAGI. Here the CDR3 DNA reads TGTGCCAGCAGTTCCCCCCAAACGACTAGGCAAGAGACCCAGTACTTC. Its protein is CASSSPQTTRQETQYF.

The chain joins TRBV9 to TRBJ2-3; maybe TRBD1 (6 bases). The CDR3 has 16 residues. CDR1 and CDR2 (germline): SGDLS, YYNGEE. The V gene lost 0 bases and the J gene lost 3 bases, with 14 bases spanning the gap. The CDR3 loop reads CASSVGQGPGTDTQYF. For the CDR3, the DNA is TGTGCCAGCAGCGTAGGGCAGGGGCCGGGGACAGATACGCAGTATTTT.

The chain recombines TRBV20-1 with TRBJ2-7; D gene ambiguous. Trimming shortened V by 6 bases and J by 3 bases, and 12 bases separated the two germline ends. Per the germline V gene, CDR1 is DFQATT and CDR2 is SNEGSKA (reference sequence). This CDR3 has 12 residues. The CDR3 sequence is CSASDPGYEQYF. For the CDR3, the DNA is TGCAGTGCCAGTGACCCCGGCTACGAGCAGTACTTC.

J is TRBJ2-5 and V is TRBV29-1; a possible D gene is TRBD2 (5 bases). V lost 7 bases to trimming and J lost 5 bases, with 14 bases between them. The CDR3 loop spans 12 amino acids. Germline V lookup: CDR1 SQVTM, CDR2 ANQGSEA. The CDR3 sequence is CSADTRRETQYF. The CDR3 DNA reads as TGCAGCGCCGACACTAGGCGCGAGACCCAGTACTTC.

The V and J genes are TRBV7-8 and TRBJ2-6, with a possible D match to TRBD1 (5 bases). V was clipped by 5 bases and J by 2 bases, with 13 bases between them. The CDR3 length is 16 residues. Germline loops: CDR1 SGHVS, CDR2 FQNEAQ. Here the CDR3 reads CASSQDMGPGANVLTF. The CDR3 bases are TGTGCCAGCAGCCAGGATATGGGGCCTGGGGCCAACGTCCTGACTTTC.